The clone carrying this TCR beta chain was seen only a few times. These data originate in a study of Graves' ophthalmopathy and Graves' hyperthyroidism. Germline values: CDR1 LNHDA, CDR2 SQIVND (reference sequence). V dropped 7 bases and J dropped 5 bases, with 21 bases sitting between them. The CDR3 covers 16 residues. The authors amplified TCR beta CDR3 regions from RNA transcripts. The first round was an RT-PCR with HTBI primers, and the second round was a multiplex PCR. TCRdb re-derived calls from the multiplex PCR reads in MiXCR, one entry per CDR3 protein. The sample contains over 450,000 distinct CDR3 sequences, about an eighth of which appear only once. Serum thyroxine and TRAb, along with clinical symptoms, thyroid ultrasound and orbital computed tomography, were what diagnosis relied on.

The origin of this receptor is a woman aged 25 to 39 with Graves' ophthalmopathy. The sequenced material came from blood. The chain couples TRBV19 to TRBJ1-5, with a weak D call TRBD1 (5 bases). CDR3 sequence reads: CASTSNRGGGYQPQHF. CDR3 in DNA: TGTGCCAGTACATCAAACCGCGGGGGTGGTTATCAGCCCCAGCATTTT.